This TCR beta chain was retrieved from a study of T cell responses to AZD1222 COVID-19 vaccine. On the study more broadly: Samples with a second dose at about 4 or about 12 weeks were pooled together. Points from the study as a whole: Repertoire sampling happened only post peak T cell response. CD4 TCRs associated with vaccination spanned spike, dominating at 160-218 and 743-854. A rise in Spike-specific TCR breadth and depth followed two AZD1222 doses.

Germline V gives CDR1 SGHKS, CDR2 YYEKEE (reference sequence). V shed 7 bases and J 4 bases; nucleotides not matched to a gene: 3. This CDR3 contains 12 residues. Here immunoSEQ multiplex PCR was the method, and the copy in TCRdb shows in-frame clones only, minus some. The sample gives 140,000 or so clones, just under 95% of which show up once; around 1.7% is in the top ten. Note on this clone: Its target is not known.

Sequenced material: peripheral blood, taken on day 0 of AZD1222 vaccination. The receptor comes from an adult in good health. This rearrangement joins TRBV5-5 to TRBJ1-2; 8 nucleotides align to TRBD1. CDR3 protein: CASLQGGYGYTF. In DNA form, the CDR3 reads TGTGCCAGCCTACAGGGGGGCTATGGCTACACCTTC. Looking up the rest from reference TRBV5-5 and TRBJ1-2 gives the full variable domain: DAGVTQSPTHLIKTRGQQVTLRCSPISGHKSVSWYQQVLGQGPQFIFQYYEKEERGRGNFPDRFSARQFPNYSSELNVNALLLGDSALYLCASLQGGYGYTFGSGTRLTVV.